One sample yielded the 28 T cell receptor beta chains listed below, sequenced in a study of blood T cell repertoires in COVID-19. Sequenced by immunoSEQ multiplex PCR; TCRdb stores in-frame clones only, minus some. The data show more than 65,000 clones, more than 80% seen once. Material: peripheral blood. These TCRs come from a man older than 75 with acute or convalescent COVID-19.

This clone was found a few times. The rearrangement uses TRBV3-1 (or the pseudogene TRBV3-2) and TRBJ1-1; 12 bases align to TRBD1. V shed 4 bases, J shed 8 bases, and the junction held 8 bases outside the gene matches. This CDR3 is built from 15 residues. CDR1 and CDR2 (germline): LGHDT, YNNKEL (reference sequence). Here the CDR3 reads CASSLSGTGGLEAFF. CDR3 nucleotide sequence: TGTGCCAGCAGCCTATCCGGGACAGGGGGCCTGGAAGCTTTCTTT.

The chain recombines TRBV5-1 with TRBJ2-3, with 10 bases matching TRBD2. Unmatched junction bases numbered 7, after V lost 1 base and J lost 2 bases. This CDR3 has 17 amino acids. Germline values: CDR1 SGHRS, CDR2 YFSETQ. The CDR3 region has the DNA TGCGCCAGCAGCTTGCAGAATAGCGGGGGGCTCACAGATACGCAGTATTTT. It encodes CASSLQNSGGLTDTQYF. The whole variable domain, remainder taken from reference TRBV5-1 and TRBJ2-3, is KAGVTQTPRYLIKTRGQQVTLSCSPISGHRSVSWYQQTPGQGLQFLFEYFSETQRNKGNFPGRFSGRQFSNSRSEMNVSTLELGDSALYLCASSLQNSGGLTDTQYFGPGTRLTVL.

The chain employs TRBV19 and TRBJ2-1; 9 nucleotides match TRBD2. V was clipped by 5 bases and J by 8 bases; unmatched bases: 16. This CDR3 spans 17 amino acids. Germline V gene data show CDR1 as LNHDA and CDR2 as SQIVND (reference sequence). This CDR3 is CASSREGVIAGVYEQFF. CDR3 DNA: TGTGCCAGTAGTCGAGAGGGGGTAATAGCGGGAGTATATGAGCAGTTCTTC.

In its sample, this clone was seen a few times. This CDR3 is CASSFTGINEKLFF. CDR3 DNA: TGTGCCAGCAGCTTTACAGGAATTAATGAAAAACTGTTTTTT. The gene calls are TRBV7-9 and TRBJ1-4; D possibly corresponds to TRBD1 (5 bases). Trimming removed 3 bases from V and 4 bases from J, with 9 bases in between. The CDR3 is 14 amino acids. Germline V gene data show CDR1 as SEHNR and CDR2 as FQNEAQ (reference sequence).

This clone was seen just once. Other DNA sequences in the sample encode the same CDR3. This chain links TRBV18 with TRBJ2-1; TRBD2 matches at 14 bases. Germline CDR1 and CDR2: KGHSH and LQKENI. CDR3 length: 16 amino acids. With V trimmed by 6 bases and J by 2 bases, 3 bases remained unmatched. The CDR3: CASSPGLAGAYNEQFF. The CDR3 DNA is TGTGCCAGCTCTCCGGGACTAGCGGGGGCCTACAATGAGCAGTTCTTC.

The chain is built from TRBV7-2 and TRBJ2-3; 14 bases map to TRBD2. The V segment lost 1 base and the J segment 6 bases; nucleotides outside the gene matches: 0. Germline CDR1 reads SGHTA; CDR2 reads FQGNSA. The CDR3 extends over 15 amino acids. The CDR3 DNA follows: TGTGCCAGCAGCTTAGGACTAGCGGGGGGGGATACGCAGTATTTT. This encodes CASSLGLAGGDTQYF.

The chain has TRBV6-2 or TRBV6-3 and TRBJ1-3; unclear D gene. V lost 5 bases, J lost 0 bases, and 8 bases lay in between. The CDR3 consists of 14 residues. The V gene's germline CDR1 is MNHEY and CDR2 SVGEGT. CDR3 sequence: CASSREFSGNTIYF. CDR3 nucleotide sequence: TGTGCCAGCAGTCGAGAGTTCTCTGGAAACACCATATATTTT.

This chain uses TRBV7-9 with TRBJ2-7, with D perhaps matching TRBD1 (5 bases). The CDR3 is 15 residues long. Germline CDR1 SEHNR, CDR2 FQNEAQ (reference sequence). Trimming took off 1 base at V and 4 bases at J, with 14 bases between the two ends. CDR3 DNA: TGTGCCAGCAGCTTAGTAGGGGCTTTAAAGTACGAGCAGTACTTC. This sequence encodes CASSLVGALKYEQYF.

The chain carries TRBV7-2 and TRBJ2-1, with D tentatively TRBD2 (6 bases). V lost 1 base and J 0 bases, leaving 13 bases between the germline ends. In germline, CDR1 is SGHTA, CDR2 FQGNSA. There are 17 residues in the CDR3. Here the CDR3 DNA reads TGTGCCAGCAGCTTAGGCCGGGGGTCCGGCTCCTACAATGAGCAGTTCTTC. This codes for CASSLGRGSGSYNEQFF.

The rearrangement uses TRBV28 and TRBJ1-2, with 7 bases identical to TRBD1. The junction had 12 bases not matched to a gene; V was cut back by 5 bases and J by 3 bases. Germline CDR1 reads MDHEN; CDR2 reads SYDVKM. The length of the CDR3 is 16 residues. The CDR3 here is CASSRTGAAGDYGYTF. CDR3 nucleotide sequence: TGTGCCAGCAGTCGCACAGGGGCCGCTGGGGACTATGGCTACACCTTC.

The count of this clone is one. The V gene is TRBV5-6, the J gene TRBJ2-7, with TRBD1 matching 9 bases. Per germline, CDR1 SGHDT and CDR2 YYEEEE. The CDR3 has 15 residues. The junction had 7 bases not matched to a gene; V was cut back by 0 bases and J by 6 bases. CDR3 sequence reads: CASSLGGTGPSEQYF. CDR3 in DNA: TGTGCCAGCAGCTTGGGGGGGACAGGGCCGTCCGAGCAGTACTTC.

This rearrangement joins TRBV5-6 to TRBJ1-1; D is unclear. Trimming left V 0 bases short and J 0 bases short, with 3 bases between. In germline, CDR1 is SGHDT, CDR2 YYEEEE. The CDR3 runs to 13 residues. CDR3 region: CASSLDLNTEAFF. CDR3 DNA: TGTGCCAGCAGCTTGGACTTGAACACTGAAGCTTTCTTT.

This CDR3 is CASRAGQGDAGELFF. The CDR3 bases are TGCGCCAGCAGGGCCGGGCAGGGGGACGCCGGGGAGCTGTTTTTT. The chain is built from TRBV5-1 and TRBJ2-2; TRBD1 agrees at 7 bases. The V segment lost 5 bases and the J segment 6 bases; nucleotides outside the gene matches: 10. CDR3 size: 15 residues. Germline-derived CDR1 and CDR2 are SGHRS and YFSETQ.

The J gene is TRBJ1-1, the V gene TRBV4-3; unclear D gene. The CDR3 is made up of 12 amino acids. Germline-derived CDR1 and CDR2 are LGHNA and YSLEER. V shed 3 bases and J shed 7 bases, with 9 bases lying between them. The CDR3 protein is CASSQLRGEAFF. In DNA form, the CDR3 reads TGCGCCAGCAGCCAGCTCCGCGGTGAAGCTTTCTTT.

This clone was found once. The chain links TRBV3-1 (or the pseudogene TRBV3-2) to TRBJ2-1; 11 bases agree with TRBD2. This CDR3 contains 18 residues. J gave up 4 bases and V 4 bases, and 12 bases lay outside the gene matches. Germline CDR1 LGHDT, CDR2 YNNKEL (reference sequence). The CDR3 loop reads CASSPLAGGTYFYNEQFF. Written as DNA, the CDR3 is TGTGCCAGCAGCCCCTTAGCGGGAGGGACATATTTTTACAATGAGCAGTTCTTC.

This chain links TRBV6-5 with TRBJ1-2; 7 nucleotides line up with TRBD1. After removal of 10 bases from V and 4 bases from J, the junction contained 6 bases not matched to a gene. The CDR3 length is 12 residues. Germline V gives CDR1 MNHEY, CDR2 SVGAGI. For the CDR3, the DNA is TGTGCCACCAGGGCAGGGGGCTATGGCTACACCTTC. Protein sequence: CATRAGGYGYTF.

The chain couples TRBV4-3 to TRBJ1-2; D is possibly TRBD1 (5 bases). CDR3 length: 15 amino acids. The germline V gene has CDR1 LGHNA and CDR2 YSLEER. V gave up 0 bases and J gave up 6 bases, with 14 bases separating them. The CDR3 loop is CASSQDGQGDDGYTF. CDR3 nucleotides: TGCGCCAGCAGCCAAGATGGGCAGGGTGACGATGGCTACACCTTC.

This chain links TRBV28 with TRBJ1-4, with D possibly matching TRBD1 (6 bases). Trimming pared 6 bases from V and 6 bases from J, leaving 11 bases between. The CDR3 spans 13 residues. CDR1 is MDHEN, CDR2 SYDVKM, per germline. CDR3 DNA: TGTGCCAGCAGACAGGGCCAAGATGAAAAACTGTTTTTT. Translation gives CASRQGQDEKLFF.

This clone has just one count. CDR3 nucleotides: TGTGCCAGCGGGCTCAGGGGGCGCGGAGAAGCTTTCTTT. Protein product: CASGLRGRGEAFF. The chain uses TRBV2 and TRBJ1-1, with 8 bases aligning to TRBD1. Germline trimming cut 8 bases from V and 8 bases from J; bases unmatched to any gene: 10. The length of the CDR3 is 13 residues. Germline V lookup: CDR1 SNHLY, CDR2 FYNNEI. The complete variable domain, with remaining parts taken from reference TRBV2 and TRBJ1-1, reads EPEVTQTPSHQVTQMGQEVILRCVPISNHLYFYWYRQILGQKVEFLVSFYNNEISEKSEIFDDQFSVERPDGSNFTLKIRSTKLEDSAMYFCASGLRGRGEAFFGQGTRLTVV.

The chain employs TRBV4-3 and TRBJ1-6, with D uncertain. This CDR3 spans 15 amino acids. The V gene's germline CDR1 is LGHNA and CDR2 YSLEER. With 0 bases removed from V and 3 bases from J, the gap between germline ends came to 6 bases. The CDR3 nucleotides are TGCGCCAGCAGCCAAGATCCCTACTATAATTCACCCCTCCACTTT. This sequence encodes CASSQDPYYNSPLHF.

V gene TRBV10-3 combines with J gene TRBJ2-1; D remains unclear. The CDR3 has 15 residues. Germline lookup yields CDR1 ENHRY and CDR2 SYGVKD. Trimming stripped 2 bases from V and 0 bases from J, with 8 bases between. The CDR3 DNA reads as TGTGCCATCAGTGAGGCCTGGAGCTCCTACAATGAGCAGTTCTTC. This encodes CAISEAWSSYNEQFF.

The chain is built from TRBV7-9 and TRBJ1-2; D perhaps matches TRBD1 (6 bases). Trimming stripped 5 bases from V and 0 bases from J, with 19 bases between. The CDR3 has 17 amino acids. CDR1 and CDR2 from the germline V gene are SEHNR and FQNEAQ (reference sequence). The CDR3 loop is CASSTPQSRGSNYGYTF. The CDR3 region has the DNA TGTGCCAGCAGCACGCCCCAGAGCAGGGGTTCTAACTATGGCTACACCTTC. Supplemented by reference TRBV7-9 and TRBJ1-2, the full variable domain reads DTGVSQNPRHKITKRGQNVTFRCDPISEHNRLYWYRQTLGQGPEFLTYFQNEAQLEKSRLLSDRFSAERPKGSFSTLEIQRTEQGDSAMYLCASSTPQSRGSNYGYTFGSGTRLTVV.

This rearrangement joins TRBV7-3 to TRBJ2-7; D is uncertain. The germline V gene encodes CDR1 SGHTA and CDR2 FQGTGA. The CDR3 contains 13 residues. The germline V and J ends were trimmed by 3 bases and 7 bases, with 13 bases remaining between them. DNA of the CDR3: TGTGCCAGCAGCTTCGCCCCCTCCGGGGAGCAGTACTTC. Amino acids: CASSFAPSGEQYF.

The chain couples TRBV4-3 to TRBJ1-2; 8 positions match TRBD1. The ends lost 4 bases at V and 5 bases at J; junction bases unmatched: 9. Germline assignment: CDR1 LGHNA and CDR2 YSLEER. The CDR3 is 15 amino acids. DNA for the CDR3: TGCGCCAGCAGCCGAGATGCAGGGGGCGGTTATGGCTACACCTTC. Its protein is CASSRDAGGGYGYTF.

This clone is a singleton in its sample. The chain links TRBV5-4 to TRBJ1-2; 10 nucleotides agree with TRBD1. CDR1 and CDR2 from the germline V gene are SGHNT and YYREEE (reference sequence). CDR3 size: 15 residues. The trim removed 4 bases at V and 5 bases at J, leaving 8 bases unmatched. This chain's CDR3 is CASSLGQGGIYGYTF. The CDR3 DNA reads TGTGCCAGCAGCCTTGGACAGGGGGGGATTTATGGCTACACCTTC.

This clone was detected only a few times. The V gene is TRBV9, the J gene TRBJ1-2, with D unclear. Germline CDR1 and CDR2: SGDLS and YYNGEE. The CDR3 is 12 residues long. V lost 0 bases and J 8 bases, leaving 8 bases between the germline ends. The CDR3 region is CASSVGARGYTF. The CDR3 DNA sequence: TGTGCCAGCAGCGTAGGTGCTCGGGGCTACACCTTC.

The chain links TRBV5-4 to TRBJ2-1; 10 bases are shared with TRBD2. Germline assignment: CDR1 SGHNT and CDR2 YYREEE (reference sequence). The junction had 2 bases not matched to a gene; V was cut back by 4 bases and J by 4 bases. There are 14 residues in the CDR3. The CDR3 loop is CASSGTSAYNEQFF. The CDR3 nucleotides read TGTGCCAGCAGCGGGACTAGCGCATACAATGAGCAGTTCTTC. The full variable domain, in which reference TRBV5-4 and TRBJ2-1 provide the parts outside the CDR3, is ETGVTQSPTHLIKTRGQQVTLRCSSQSGHNTVSWYQQALGQGPQFIFQYYREEENGRGNFPPRFSGLQFPNYSSELNVNALELDDSALYLCASSGTSAYNEQFFGPGTRLTVL.

This clone has just a few counts. CDR3: CASSDGQGRLAFF. DNA for the CDR3: TGTGCCAGCAGTGACGGACAGGGGCGGTTGGCTTTCTTT. The chain recombines TRBV7-2 with TRBJ1-1, with TRBD1 matching over 9 bases. Unmatched junction bases numbered 10, after V lost 6 bases and J lost 11 bases. The germline V gene encodes CDR1 SGHTA and CDR2 FQGNSA. The CDR3 is 13 residues long.